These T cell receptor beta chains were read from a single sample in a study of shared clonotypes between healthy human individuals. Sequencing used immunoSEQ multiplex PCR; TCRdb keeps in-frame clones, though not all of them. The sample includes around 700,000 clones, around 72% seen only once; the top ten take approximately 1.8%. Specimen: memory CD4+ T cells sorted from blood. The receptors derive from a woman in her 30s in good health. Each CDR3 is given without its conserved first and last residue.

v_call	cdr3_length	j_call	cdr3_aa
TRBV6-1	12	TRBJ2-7	ASSEAGGPGEQY
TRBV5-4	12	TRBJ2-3	ASSSSVGPYTQY
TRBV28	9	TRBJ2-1	ASSLYDEQF
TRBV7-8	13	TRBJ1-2	ASSPDIYSRNGYT
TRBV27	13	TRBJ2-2	ASSLRRGNTGELF
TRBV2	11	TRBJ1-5	ASSQQGYQPQH
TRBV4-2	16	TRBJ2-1	ASSQAGTSGRANNEQF
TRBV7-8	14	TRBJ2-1	ASSLNTREGYNEQF
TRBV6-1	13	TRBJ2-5	ASSPAWGRQETQY
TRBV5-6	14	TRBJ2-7	ASSTPWTGDAYEQY
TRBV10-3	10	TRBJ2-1	AISVGGDEQF
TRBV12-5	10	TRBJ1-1	ASGLGTGEAF
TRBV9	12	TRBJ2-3	ASSEGRPWDTQY
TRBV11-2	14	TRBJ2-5	ASSSGTRTVPETQY
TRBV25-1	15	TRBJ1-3	ASSVSGTGSSGNTIY
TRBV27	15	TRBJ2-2	ASTPGLAGGRAGELF
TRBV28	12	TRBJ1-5	ASRGINFNQPQH
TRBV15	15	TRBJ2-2	ATSRAQPGGLTGELF
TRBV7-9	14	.	ASSLEPGQGLYEQY
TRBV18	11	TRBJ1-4	ASGGGPEEKLF
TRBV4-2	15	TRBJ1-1	ASSQAPSSDRLTEAF
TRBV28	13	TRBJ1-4	ASSYQGAANEKLF
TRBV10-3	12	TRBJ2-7	AIGMGTGAYEQY
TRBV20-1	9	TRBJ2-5	SARSSETQY
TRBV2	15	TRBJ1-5	ASSESRDRPHNQPQH
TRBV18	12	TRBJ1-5	ASTEDGGNQPQH
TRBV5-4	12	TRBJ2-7	ASSLAPATYEQY
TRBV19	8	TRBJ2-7	AGQDYEQY
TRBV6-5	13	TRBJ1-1	ASSYHPQGATEAF
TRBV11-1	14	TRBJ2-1	ASSPRRSGVYNEQF
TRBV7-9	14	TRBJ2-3	ASSPKAGGERYTQY
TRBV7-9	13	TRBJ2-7	ASSLLGVSIYEQY
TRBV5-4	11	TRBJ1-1	ASSETANTEAF
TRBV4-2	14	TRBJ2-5	ASSLETGGGQETQY
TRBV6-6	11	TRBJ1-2	ASSNTGVDGYT
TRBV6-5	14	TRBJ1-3	ASSFARTGAGNTIY
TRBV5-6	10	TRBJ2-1	ASSLHYNEQF
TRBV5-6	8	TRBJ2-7	ASSPLEQY
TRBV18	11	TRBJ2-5	ASSRIQGETQY
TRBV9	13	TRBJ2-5	ASSVAGQGRETQY
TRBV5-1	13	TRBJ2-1	ASSLVGNTYNEQF
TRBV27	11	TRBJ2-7	ASSRGQGDEQY
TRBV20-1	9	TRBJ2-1	SATSYLRSF
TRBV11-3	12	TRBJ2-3	ASSLGFGTDTQY
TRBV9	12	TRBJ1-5	ASSVGVGDGAQH
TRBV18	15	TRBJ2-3	ASSPSGLAGGTDTQY
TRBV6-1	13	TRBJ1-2	ASTKQGLGFHGYT
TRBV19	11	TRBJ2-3	ASSMSVVNTQY
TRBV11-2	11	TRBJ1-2	ASSLDLYSGYT
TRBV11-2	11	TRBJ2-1	ASYRGGYNEQF
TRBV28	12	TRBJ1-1	ASSFPRMNTEAF
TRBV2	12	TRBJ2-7	ASSERHGSYEQY